This T cell receptor (beta chain) appears in the sequencing data of a study of blood T cell repertoires in COVID-19. Trimming took 6 bases from V and 0 from J; bases not matched to a gene: 8. The CDR3 sequence is 14 residues long. Germline V gene data show CDR1 as SQVTM and CDR2 as ANQGSEA. Per the original methods: Nucleated cell counts were estimated from reference gene primer amplification. TCRdb keeps only in-frame clones here, not all; method: immunoSEQ multiplex PCR. That table is the source of V, J and clone size, and D and trimming were worked out from the DNA. The data hold roughly 330,000 clones, with approximately 89% observed a single time.

Sequencing input: PBMCs or T cells enriched from blood (not recorded which). The TCR was taken from a woman between 25 and 40 years old who had recovered from COVID-19. This chain joins TRBV29-1 and TRBJ2-7; 7 nucleotides match TRBD1. CDR3 protein: CSVVTGLNSYEQYF. In nucleotides, the CDR3 is TGCAGCGTCGTGACAGGGCTGAACTCCTACGAGCAGTACTTC.